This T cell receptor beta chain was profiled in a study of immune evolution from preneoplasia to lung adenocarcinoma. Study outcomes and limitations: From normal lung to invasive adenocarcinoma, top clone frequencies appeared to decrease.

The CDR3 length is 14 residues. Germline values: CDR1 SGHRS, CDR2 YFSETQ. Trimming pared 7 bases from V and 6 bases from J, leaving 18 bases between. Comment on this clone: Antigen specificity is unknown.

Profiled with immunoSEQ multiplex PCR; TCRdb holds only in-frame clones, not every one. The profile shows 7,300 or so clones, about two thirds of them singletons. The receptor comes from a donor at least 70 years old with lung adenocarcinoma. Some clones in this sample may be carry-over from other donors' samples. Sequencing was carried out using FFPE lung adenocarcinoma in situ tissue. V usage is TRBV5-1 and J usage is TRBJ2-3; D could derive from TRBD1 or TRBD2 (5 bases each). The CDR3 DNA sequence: TGCGCCAGCGGGGACGGCCAAGGGGAGGATACGCAGTATTTT. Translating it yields CASGDGQGEDTQYF.